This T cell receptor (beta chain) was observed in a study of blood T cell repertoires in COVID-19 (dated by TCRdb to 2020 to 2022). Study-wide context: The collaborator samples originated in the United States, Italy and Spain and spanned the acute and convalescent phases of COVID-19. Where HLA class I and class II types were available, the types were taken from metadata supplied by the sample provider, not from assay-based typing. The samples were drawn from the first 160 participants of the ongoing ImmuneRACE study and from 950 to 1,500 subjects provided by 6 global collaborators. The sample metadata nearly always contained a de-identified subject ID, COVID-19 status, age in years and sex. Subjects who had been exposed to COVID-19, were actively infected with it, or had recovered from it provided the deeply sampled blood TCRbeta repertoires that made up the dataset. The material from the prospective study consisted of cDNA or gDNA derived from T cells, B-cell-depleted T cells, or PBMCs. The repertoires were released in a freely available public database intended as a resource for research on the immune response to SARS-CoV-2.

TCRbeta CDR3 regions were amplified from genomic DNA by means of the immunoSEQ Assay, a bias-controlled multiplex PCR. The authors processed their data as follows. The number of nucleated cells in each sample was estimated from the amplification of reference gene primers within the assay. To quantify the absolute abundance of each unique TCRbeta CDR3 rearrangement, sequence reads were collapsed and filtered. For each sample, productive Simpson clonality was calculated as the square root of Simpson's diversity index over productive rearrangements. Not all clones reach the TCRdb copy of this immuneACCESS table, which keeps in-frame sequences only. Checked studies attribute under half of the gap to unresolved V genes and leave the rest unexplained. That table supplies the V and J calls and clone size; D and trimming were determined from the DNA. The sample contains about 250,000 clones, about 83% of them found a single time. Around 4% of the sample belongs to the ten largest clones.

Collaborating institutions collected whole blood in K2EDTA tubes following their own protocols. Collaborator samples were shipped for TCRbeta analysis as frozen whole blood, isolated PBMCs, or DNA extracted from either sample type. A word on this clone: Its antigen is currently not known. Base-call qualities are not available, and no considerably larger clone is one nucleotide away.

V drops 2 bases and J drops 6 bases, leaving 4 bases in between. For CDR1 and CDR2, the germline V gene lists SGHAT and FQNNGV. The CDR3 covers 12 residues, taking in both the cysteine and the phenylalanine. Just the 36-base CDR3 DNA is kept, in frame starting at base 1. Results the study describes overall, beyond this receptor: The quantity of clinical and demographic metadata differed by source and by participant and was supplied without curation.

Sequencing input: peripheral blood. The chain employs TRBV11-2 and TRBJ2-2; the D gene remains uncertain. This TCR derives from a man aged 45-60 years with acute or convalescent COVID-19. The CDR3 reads CASSLLPGELFF. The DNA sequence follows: TGTGCCAGCAGCTTACTCCCCGGGGAGCTGTTTTTT. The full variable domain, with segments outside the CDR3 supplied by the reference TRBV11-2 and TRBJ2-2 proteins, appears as EAGVAQSPRYKIIEKRQSVAFWCNPISGHATLYWYQQILGQGPKLLIQFQNNGVVDDSQLPKDRFSAERLKGVDSTLKIQPAKLEDSAVYLCASSLLPGELFFGEGSRLTVL.